This TCR beta chain derives from a study of blood T cell repertoires in COVID-19. Study at large: The analysed material was cDNA or gDNA that came from T cells, B-cell-depleted T cells, or PBMCs.

The CDR3 sequence is 14 residues long. V gave up 3 bases and J gave up 2 bases, with 10 bases separating them. Germline V gene data show CDR1 as SGHNT and CDR2 as YYREEE (reference sequence). Original processing notes: Reference gene primers were amplified, and this amplification served to estimate nucleated cell counts. Generated by immunoSEQ multiplex PCR, the TCRdb table keeps only in-frame clones and is missing some. The D gene and trimming were derived from the DNA, and the V and J assignments and clone size from that table. Found here are around 28,000 clones, roughly 87% of them singletons; the top ten hold roughly 15%.

The sequence derives from a human donor in a cohort sampled during active COVID-19. The sample was peripheral blood. This chain uses TRBV5-4 with TRBJ2-3; possible D gene TRBD2, 6 bases. CDR3 protein: CASSYRDSTDTQYF. CDR3 bases: TGTGCCAGCAGCTACCGGGACTCCACAGATACGCAGTATTTT.